The 7 T cell receptor beta chains below were found in one sample sequenced in a study of Graves' ophthalmopathy and Graves' hyperthyroidism. Transcripts of RNA were the source for amplifying TCR beta CDR3 regions. RT-PCR was first run with HTBI primers, then multiplex PCR in a second round. One entry per CDR3 protein, called by TCRdb with MiXCR from the multiplex PCR reads. The sample has about 700,000 distinct CDR3 sequences; over 40% are singletons. Sequencing was carried out using peripheral blood. The receptor source for this set is an adult man with Graves' ophthalmopathy.

In nucleotides, the CDR3 is TGTGCCAGCAGGACGACAGGGGGAAACTATGGCTACACCTTC. This translates into CASRTTGGNYGYTF. J is TRBJ1-2 and V is TRBV6-6; 9 positions match TRBD1. V shed 6 bases, J shed 2 bases, and the junction held 4 bases outside the gene matches. This CDR3 contains 14 residues. Germline lookup yields CDR1 MNHNY and CDR2 SVGAGI (reference sequence).

This clonotype was counted ten times or more. The V and J genes are TRBV7-2 and TRBJ1-3, with no clear D. The CDR3 is made up of 14 amino acids. V gave up 0 bases and J gave up 2 bases, with 5 bases separating them. CDR1 and CDR2 from the germline V gene are SGHTA and FQGNSA. CDR3 loop: CASSLARAGNTIYF. DNA of the CDR3: TGTGCCAGCAGCTTAGCACGGGCTGGAAACACCATATATTTT.

Ten or more counts support this clonotype. The chain is built from TRBV2 and TRBJ1-5; D might be TRBD1 (6 bases). Germline-derived CDR1 and CDR2 are SNHLY and FYNNEI. With 11 bases removed from V and 6 bases from J, the gap between germline ends came to 23 bases. CDR3 length: 15 amino acids. CDR3 sequence reads: CAGRDRDMAGQPQHF. The CDR3 DNA reads TGTGCCGGCCGGGACCGGGACATGGCGGGTCAGCCCCAGCATTTT.

The chain couples TRBV11-1 to TRBJ2-1; D remains ambiguous. V was shortened by 4 bases and J by 2 bases, with 9 bases between the two germline ends. CDR1 and CDR2 (germline): SGHAT, FQDESV (reference sequence). There are 14 residues in the CDR3. CDR3 DNA: TGTGCCAGCAGCTCCACCCGAACCTACAATGAGCAGTTCTTC. Residues: CASSSTRTYNEQFF.

This clonotype came up a few times. The rearrangement links TRBV5-1 to TRBJ1-2; 7 bases line up with TRBD1. With V trimmed by 4 bases and J by 2 bases, 8 bases remained unmatched. Germline lookup yields CDR1 SGHRS and CDR2 YFSETQ. The CDR3 spans 15 residues. CDR3 nucleotides: TGCGCCAGCAGCCCCCGGGACAGTTTAAACTATGGCTACACCTTC. This codes for CASSPRDSLNYGYTF.

The chain links TRBV4-1 to TRBJ1-1; TRBD1 is a possible D gene (5 bases). With 3 bases removed from V and 1 base from J, the gap between germline ends came to 15 bases. Per germline, CDR1 MGHRA and CDR2 YSYEKL. CDR3 length: 16 residues. CDR3 in amino acids: CASSHPGRRGNTEAFF. The CDR3 DNA reads TGCGCCAGCAGCCATCCTGGACGAAGGGGGAACACTGAAGCTTTCTTT.

This clonotype was counted between two and nine times. The chain couples TRBV7-2 to TRBJ1-2; D is undetermined. The V and J ends lost 6 bases and 2 bases respectively, with 4 bases between them. The CDR3 length is 11 residues. CDR1 SGHTA and CDR2 FQGNSA come from the germline V gene. CDR3 nucleotide sequence: TGTGCCAGCAGGCCAAACTATGGCTACACCTTC. This translates into CASRPNYGYTF.